These 12 T cell receptor beta chains share one sample of origin, sequenced in a study of Graves' ophthalmopathy and Graves' hyperthyroidism. The TCR beta CDR3 regions underwent amplification from RNA transcripts. A first-round RT-PCR used HTBI primers, followed by a second-round multiplex PCR. TCRdb re-analysed the multiplex PCR reads in MiXCR, keeping a single row per CDR3 protein. The profile shows hundreds of thousands of distinct CDR3 sequences, approximately 22% of them singletons. Sequencing used peripheral blood. The source is a young woman with stable Graves' hyperthyroidism. Some clones in this sample may be carry-over from other donors' samples.

This clonotype was detected ten times or more. The CDR3 region has the DNA TGTGCCAGCAGTGGCTCAATGACAGAGAATCAGCCCCAGCATTTT. It yields the protein CASSGSMTENQPQHF. The genes are TRBV12-3 or TRBV12-4 and TRBJ1-5; tentative D call: TRBD1 (5 bases). V lost 5 bases and J 4 bases, leaving 15 bases between the germline ends. CDR3 length: 15 residues.

The chain uses TRBV6-4 and TRBJ2-2; TRBD2 aligns across 14 bases. CDR1 and CDR2 (germline): MRHNA, SNTAGT. This CDR3 region has 18 residues. V trimming: 6 bases; J trimming: 1 base; junction bases outside the gene matches: 7. CDR3 region: CASRSTSGRGKNTGELFF. The CDR3 DNA reads as TGTGCCAGCAGATCGACTAGCGGGAGGGGAAAGAACACCGGGGAGCTGTTTTTT.

A note on this clonotype: A much larger clone sits a single nucleotide away, making a read error possible. CDR3 sequence: CVSSPSGTDYEQYF. CDR3 bases: TGTGTCAGCAGTCCCTCCGGGACGGACTACGAGCAGTACTTC. The rearrangement links TRBV2 to TRBJ2-7, with D perhaps given as TRBD1 or TRBD2 (5 bases each). Germline V lookup: CDR1 SNHLY, CDR2 FYNNEI. This CDR3 is built from 14 residues.

A remark on this clonotype: A junction end diverges from the germline sequence, so it may reflect a read error. The chain carries TRBV29-1 and TRBJ1-2; 7 positions match TRBD1. Germline V gene data show CDR1 as SQVTM and CDR2 as ANQGSEA. The CDR3 covers 13 residues. Here the CDR3 DNA reads TGCAGCGTTAAAGAGACAGGGCTCTATGGCTACACCTTC. The encoded protein is CSVKETGLYGYTF.

The chain combines TRBV6-2 or TRBV6-3 with TRBJ2-7; D may match TRBD1 or TRBD2 (6 bases each). Trimming shortened V by 2 bases and J by 2 bases, and 16 bases separated the two germline ends. The CDR3 has 16 residues. The V gene's germline CDR1 is MNHEY and CDR2 SVGEGT. The CDR3 here is CASSYGGGTTTYEQYF. For the CDR3, the DNA is TGTGCCAGCAGTTACGGTGGGGGGACAACTACCTACGAGCAGTACTTC.

The chain links TRBV30 to TRBJ2-2; no clear D gene. The germline V gene has CDR1 GTSNPN and CDR2 SVGIG (reference sequence). This CDR3 is built from 13 residues. Trimming pared 0 bases from V and 6 bases from J, leaving 8 bases between. CDR3 DNA sequence: TGTGCCTGGAGTGTTAAGACCGCCGGGGAGCTGTTTTTT. Its translation: CAWSVKTAGELFF.

This clonotype has ten or more counts. V and J are TRBV4-1 and TRBJ1-3; D gene uncertain. Germline V gene data show CDR1 as MGHRA and CDR2 as YSYEKL. The CDR3 has 14 residues. V was trimmed by 4 bases and J by 1 base, leaving 8 bases between them. The CDR3 coding sequence is TGCGCCAGCAGCCCGTGGATATCTGGAAACACCATATATTTT. This codes for CASSPWISGNTIYF.

There are many counts of this clonotype. The genes are TRBV3-1 and TRBJ1-3; no definite D call. Germline V lookup: CDR1 LGHDT, CDR2 YNNKEL (reference sequence). There are 13 residues in the CDR3. V was pared by 1 base and J by 1 base, with 2 bases between. CDR3 region: CASSQGSGNTIYF. Written as DNA, the CDR3 is TGTGCCAGCAGCCAAGGTTCTGGAAACACCATATATTTT.

The gene calls are TRBV12-3 or TRBV12-4 and TRBJ2-5; D is ambiguous. The CDR3 length is 15 residues. V dropped 6 bases and J dropped 3 bases, with 17 bases sitting between them. DNA for the CDR3: TGTGCCAGCAGGTTTTCTCCGGACGGTGAAGAGACCCAGTACTTC. This codes for CASRFSPDGEETQYF.

This clonotype was counted ten times or more. This chain links TRBV6-1 with TRBJ2-5, with D tentatively TRBD1 or TRBD2 (6 bases each). CDR3 length equals 13 residues. Germline assignment: CDR1 MNHNS and CDR2 SASEGT. Trimming removed 8 bases from V and 4 bases from J, with 14 bases in between. CDR3 region: CASGRGGGETQYF. CDR3 sequence (DNA): TGTGCCAGCGGCAGGGGAGGCGGAGAGACCCAGTACTTC.

The chain is built from TRBV5-1 and TRBJ1-1, with D possibly TRBD1 on 5 matching bases. V was shortened by 1 base and J by 2 bases, with 9 bases between the two germline ends. This CDR3 comprises 14 residues. The germline V gene has CDR1 SGHRS and CDR2 YFSETQ. CDR3 residues: CASSLFRTNTEAFF. The CDR3 bases are TGCGCCAGCAGCTTGTTCCGGACAAACACTGAAGCTTTCTTT.

The chain couples TRBV7-2 to TRBJ1-2; D is possibly TRBD1 (5 bases). The CDR3 runs 14 residues. Germline CDR1 and CDR2: SGHTA and FQGNSA. The V end was cut by 4 bases, the J end by 5 bases, with 14 bases between. Here the CDR3 reads CASSSGRTRYGYTF. CDR3 nucleotide sequence: TGTGCCAGCAGCTCGGGACGGACAAGATATGGCTACACCTTC.